Each of the 20 T cell receptor beta chains below was sequenced from the same sample in a study of T-cell memory formation after mild COVID-19. Each CDR3 protein is one row after TCRdb ran MiXCR on the 5' RACE reads. Among about 260,000 distinct CDR3 sequences listed, over 7% were seen once. The source material was PBMCs or a T cell subset sorted from them (not recorded which). The receptors come from a man aged 18 to 30 who had mild COVID-19 (a few samples of this study predate the infection). Cell type and time point are not known.

This clonotype has a count of ten or more. The chain couples TRBV7-2 to TRBJ2-7; the D gene is possibly TRBD2 (5 bases). The V end was cut by 1 base, the J end by 6 bases, with 13 bases between. Germline-derived CDR1 and CDR2 are SGHTA and FQGNSA. This CDR3 is 14 amino acids long. The CDR3 loop reads CASSLGPGSREQYV. The CDR3 nucleotides are TGTGCCAGCAGCTTAGGCCCGGGGTCGCGCGAGCAGTACGTC.

CDR3 bases: TGTGCCAGCAGCTTATACCCGGGGGGAGCAGCTGATCAGCCCCAGCATTTT. It encodes CASSLYPGGAADQPQHF. The chain joins TRBV11-2 to TRBJ1-5, with D perhaps matching TRBD1 (5 bases). The germline V gene encodes CDR1 SGHAT and CDR2 FQNNGV. Between the trimmed V and J ends, which lost 2 bases and 5 bases, there was a span of 19 bases. There are 17 residues in the CDR3.

The rearrangement links TRBV6-1 to TRBJ1-1, with D unresolved. The CDR3 sequence is 18 residues long. The V and J ends lost 0 bases and 1 base respectively, with 18 bases between them. The germline V gene has CDR1 MNHNS and CDR2 SASEGT. The CDR3, as DNA: TGTGCCAGCAGTGAAGCCTTGTTTGGTAGGCGGGGGAACACTGAAGCTTTCTTT. It translates to CASSEALFGRRGNTEAFF.

This clonotype was observed a few times. The CDR3 protein is CASSPLTGKSYEQYV. CDR3 sequence (DNA): TGTGCCAGCAGCCCGCTGACAGGGAAATCCTACGAGCAGTACGTC. V gene TRBV7-9 combines with J gene TRBJ2-7, with 7 positions matching TRBD1. Germline V lookup: CDR1 SEHNR, CDR2 FQNEAQ (reference sequence). The V segment lost 5 bases and the J segment 1 base; nucleotides outside the gene matches: 8. The CDR3 is 15 amino acids.

This clonotype was detected a few times. This chain's CDR3 is CASSQGRHDAGELFF. CDR3 nucleotides: TGTGCCAGCAGCCAAGGGCGGCATGATGCCGGGGAGCTGTTTTTT. The chain links TRBV4-2 to TRBJ2-2; D unresolved. CDR1 is LGHNA and CDR2 is YNFKEQ in the germline V gene. V was cut by 1 base and J by 6 bases, with 12 bases left in between. This CDR3 contains 15 residues.

This sequence joins TRBV5-1 and TRBJ1-2; TRBD1 aligns across 7 bases. The J segment lost 4 bases and the V segment lost 4 bases, leaving 7 bases of the junction unmatched. Germline V gives CDR1 SGHRS, CDR2 YFSETQ. The CDR3 length is 14 residues. CDR3 nucleotide sequence: TGCGCCAGCAGCATCCGGGACAGTCGCTATGGCTACACCTTC. Its protein product is CASSIRDSRYGYTF.

The chain recombines TRBV6-6 with TRBJ1-4; 10 nucleotides align to TRBD1. The germline gives CDR1 MNHNY, CDR2 SVGAGI (reference sequence). The CDR3 contains 19 residues. Losses at the gene ends were 2 bases for V and 3 bases for J; bases not matched to a gene: 12. The CDR3 protein is CASSYTRGQGIIANEKLFF. The CDR3 region has the DNA TGTGCCAGCAGTTACACTCGGGGACAGGGGATCATAGCTAATGAAAAACTGTTTTTT.

This clonotype was seen at least ten times. The chain combines TRBV29-1 with TRBJ2-3, with 11 bases lining up with TRBD1. Unmatched junction bases numbered 5, after V lost 6 bases and J lost 3 bases. The CDR3 length is 14 residues. CDR1 is SQVTM and CDR2 is ANQGSEA in the germline V gene. CDR3 amino acids: CSVAWDRGTDTQYF. DNA for the CDR3: TGCAGCGTCGCCTGGGACAGGGGGACAGATACGCAGTATTTT.

This clonotype was seen only a few times. The V call is TRBV12-3 or TRBV12-4, the J call TRBJ1-2; D is unresolved. This CDR3 spans 12 amino acids. V was trimmed by 8 bases and J by 5 bases, leaving 12 bases between them. The DNA for the CDR3 is TGTGCCAGCCAGGTTTTGCTTTATGGCTACACCTTC. Its protein product is CASQVLLYGYTF.

This clonotype was observed a few times. V gene TRBV27 combines with J gene TRBJ2-5, with TRBD2 identical over 8 bases. Germline assignment: CDR1 MNHEY and CDR2 SMNVEV (reference sequence). The CDR3 contains 14 residues. The trim removed 5 bases at V and 9 bases at J, leaving 11 bases unmatched. The CDR3 reads CASSTGAGVGAQYF. The CDR3 region has the DNA TGTGCCAGCAGTACAGGAGCGGGGGTGGGCGCCCAGTACTTC.

This clonotype was counted ten times or more. The chain combines TRBV5-1 with TRBJ2-7; D is possibly TRBD2 (5 bases). CDR3 length equals 13 residues. The V gene's germline CDR1 is SGHRS and CDR2 YFSETQ. V lost 3 bases and J 2 bases, leaving 9 bases between the germline ends. The CDR3, as DNA: TGCGCCAGCAGCTCACAGAGGGCCTACGAGCAGTACTTC. Amino acids: CASSSQRAYEQYF.

The genes are TRBV5-1 and TRBJ2-7; tentative D call: TRBD2 (6 bases). The germline V gene has CDR1 SGHRS and CDR2 YFSETQ. V was cut by 4 bases and J by 2 bases, with 13 bases left in between. This CDR3 comprises 14 residues. The CDR3 here is CASSGATGAYEQYF. In DNA form, the CDR3 reads TGCGCCAGCAGCGGTGCGACGGGGGCCTACGAGCAGTACTTC. The complete variable domain, with remaining parts taken from reference TRBV5-1 and TRBJ2-7, reads KAGVTQTPRYLIKTRGQQVTLSCSPISGHRSVSWYQQTPGQGLQFLFEYFSETQRNKGNFPGRFSGRQFSNSRSEMNVSTLELGDSALYLCASSGATGAYEQYFGPGTRLTVT.

In this sample, this clonotype turned up a few times. V gene TRBV6-2 or TRBV6-3 combines with J gene TRBJ2-5; D is possibly TRBD2 (5 bases). Trimming pared 0 bases from V and 4 bases from J, leaving 9 bases between. This CDR3 spans 14 amino acids. CDR1 MNHEY and CDR2 SVGEGT come from the germline V gene. CDR3 nucleotides: TGTGCCAGCAGTTACTCGGCTAGCCGAGAGACCCAGTACTTC. Protein product: CASSYSASRETQYF.

The J gene is TRBJ2-1, the V gene TRBV5-4; 8 nucleotides match TRBD1. Germline V gene data show CDR1 as SGHNT and CDR2 as YYREEE (reference sequence). With 0 bases clipped from V and 7 bases from J, the junction kept 0 bases outside the gene matches. The CDR3 spans 13 residues. The CDR3 region is CASSLGDRNEQFF. The CDR3 bases are TGTGCCAGCAGCTTGGGGGACAGGAATGAGCAGTTCTTC.

This clonotype was detected only a few times. The genes are TRBV4-1 and TRBJ2-4; 8 bases align to TRBD1. The CDR3 contains 17 residues. With V trimmed by 1 base and J by 7 bases, 12 bases remained unmatched. Germline V gene data show CDR1 as MGHRA and CDR2 as YSYEKL. The DNA of the CDR3 is TGCGCCAGCAGCCAAGCACCCGGACAGGGAAGCTGGAACATTCAGTACTTC. It specifies CASSQAPGQGSWNIQYF.

This clonotype occurred a few times. V is TRBV20-1 and J is TRBJ2-7, with 7 bases matching TRBD1. The V gene end was trimmed by 0 bases and the J gene end by 2 bases; junction bases not matched to a gene: 10. Germline lookup yields CDR1 DFQATT and CDR2 SNEGSKA (reference sequence). The CDR3 spans 16 residues. The CDR3 loop is CSARDLDRVATYEQYV. The DNA for the CDR3 is TGCAGTGCTAGAGATCTCGACAGGGTGGCAACCTACGAGCAGTACGTC.

J is TRBJ2-5 and V is TRBV5-1, with a weak D call TRBD1 (5 bases). The germline CDR1 and CDR2 sequences are SGHRS and YFSETQ. CDR3 length: 15 amino acids. V dropped 2 bases and J dropped 6 bases, with 17 bases sitting between them. CDR3 DNA sequence: TGCGCCAGCAGCTTAGGTCTAACTGGGGCCAAGACCCAGTACTTC. It specifies CASSLGLTGAKTQYF.

This chain connects TRBV5-1 to TRBJ2-3; a weak D match, TRBD2 (5 bases). Germline CDR1 reads SGHRS; CDR2 reads YFSETQ. The CDR3 length is 12 residues. V lost 6 bases and J 2 bases, leaving 7 bases between the germline ends. As DNA, the CDR3 is TGCGCCAGCATCGGGGACACAGATACGCAGTATTTT. It encodes CASIGDTDTQYF. Variable domain in full (rest from reference TRBV5-1 and TRBJ2-3): KAGVTQTPRYLIKTRGQQVTLSCSPISGHRSVSWYQQTPGQGLQFLFEYFSETQRNKGNFPGRFSGRQFSNSRSEMNVSTLELGDSALYLCASIGDTDTQYFGPGTRLTVL.

This clonotype was detected many times. V is TRBV5-1 and J is TRBJ2-7; 8 bases line up with TRBD2. The V and J ends lost 4 bases and 3 bases, in that order; junction bases with no gene match: 9. The germline CDR1 and CDR2 sequences are SGHRS and YFSETQ. The CDR3 length is 15 residues. The CDR3, as DNA: TGCGCCAGCAGCCCGGGGGGGGCCCTCGACTACGAGCAGTACTTC. Its translation: CASSPGGALDYEQYF.

This clonotype was seen ten or more times. The V gene is TRBV20-1, the J gene TRBJ2-1; D is undetermined. With 3 bases removed from V and 0 bases from J, the gap between germline ends came to 12 bases. This CDR3 comprises 15 residues. Germline V CDR1 and CDR2: DFQATT, SNEGSKA (reference sequence). The CDR3 DNA follows: TGCAGTGCTAGCCGTCAGTCGAGCTCCTACAATGAGCAGTTCTTC. This translates into CSASRQSSSYNEQFF.